This T cell receptor beta chain stems from a study of T cell changes during pregnancy in multiple sclerosis. The data were produced by immunoSEQ multiplex PCR, yet TCRdb's version contains in-frame clones alone and is incomplete. This table has about 59,000 clones, roughly 94% appearing once. This specimen consisted of CD8+ T cells from peripheral blood mononuclear cells, obtained after pregnancy. This clonotype originated in a female donor with multiple sclerosis, enrolled in a pregnancy study.

CDR3 nucleotides: TGCGCCAGCAGCCAAGAATGGGGGCCGCGGGTAGCGGGGGCATCCTACGAGCAGTACTTC. This sequence encodes CASSQEWGPRVAGASYEQYF. The V and J genes are TRBV4-1 and TRBJ2-7; 9 positions match TRBD2. The CDR3 has 20 amino acids. Germline lookup yields CDR1 MGHRA and CDR2 YSYEKL. V dropped 0 bases and J dropped 1; count of bases not matched to a gene: 16.